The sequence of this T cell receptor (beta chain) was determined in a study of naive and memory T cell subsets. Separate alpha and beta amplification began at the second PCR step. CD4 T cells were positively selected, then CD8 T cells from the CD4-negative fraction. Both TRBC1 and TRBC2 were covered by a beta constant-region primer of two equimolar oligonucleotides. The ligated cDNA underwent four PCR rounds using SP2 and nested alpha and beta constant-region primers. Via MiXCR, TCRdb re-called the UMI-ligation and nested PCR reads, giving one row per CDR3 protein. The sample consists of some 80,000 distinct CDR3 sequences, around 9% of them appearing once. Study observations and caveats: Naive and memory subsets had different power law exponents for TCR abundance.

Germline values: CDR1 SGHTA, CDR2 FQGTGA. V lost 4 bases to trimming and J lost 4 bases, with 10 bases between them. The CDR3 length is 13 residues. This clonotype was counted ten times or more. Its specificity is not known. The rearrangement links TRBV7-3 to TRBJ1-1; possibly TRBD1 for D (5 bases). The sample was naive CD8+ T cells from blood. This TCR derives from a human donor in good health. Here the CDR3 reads CASSSPGTTEAFF. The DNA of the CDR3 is TGTGCCAGCAGCTCCCCCGGGACCACTGAAGCTTTCTTT. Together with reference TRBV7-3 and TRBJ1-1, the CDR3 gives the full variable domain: GAGVSQTPSNKVTEKGKYVELRCDPISGHTALYWYRQSLGQGPEFLIYFQGTGAADDSGLPNDRFFAVRPEGSVSTLKIQRTERGDSAVYLCASSSPGTTEAFFGQGTRLTVV.